This TCR beta chain was profiled in a study of blood T cell repertoires in COVID-19. About the study: Spain, Italy and the United States supplied samples that represented acute and convalescent COVID-19.

The length of the CDR3 is 12 residues. Under the authors' procedure: Estimation of nucleated cell counts relied on the amplification of reference gene primers. Data came from immunoSEQ multiplex PCR; TCRdb stores just in-frame clones and leaves some out. Clone size and the V and J calls come from that table; the DNA yielded D and trimming. The top ten hold about 13% of the sample, which has some 220,000 clones, about 84% seen once. The source of this sequence is a human donor in a cohort sampled during active COVID-19. The sequencing input was peripheral blood. The chain employs TRBV21-1 and TRBJ2-7; TRBD1 is the table's D call, not checked against the DNA. TRBV21-1 is a documented pseudogene. The CDR3 DNA reads TGTGCCAGCAGCCCCCCATTCTACGAGCAGTACTTC. Translation gives CASSPPFYEQYF.